This TCR beta chain comes out of a study of control samples from healthy donors and cancer patients. Assay: immunoSEQ multiplex PCR; the TCRdb copy retains only in-frame clones and omits some. The data contain 80,000 or so clones, 85% to 95% of them seen just once; the ten biggest clones take up about 6.2%. This TCR came from a woman aged 40 to 55 in good health. Sequenced input: blood.

CDR3: CASSYYSGRTHEQYF. DNA for the CDR3: TGTGCCAGCAGTTACTATAGCGGGAGAACCCACGAGCAGTACTTC. V is TRBV6-2 or TRBV6-3 and J is TRBJ2-7; 9 bases are shared with TRBD2. V was pared by 1 base and J by 5 bases, with 6 bases of the junction left unmatched. The germline CDR1 and CDR2 sequences are MNHEY and SVGEGT. The CDR3 is 15 amino acids.